The clone carrying this T cell receptor beta chain occurred many times. The record originates from a study of blood T cell repertoires in COVID-19. Trimming shortened V by 0 bases and J by 4 bases, and 16 bases separated the two germline ends. Germline CDR1 is LGHNA and CDR2 is YNFKEQ. The CDR3 is 17 amino acids. Authors' analysis steps: The assay estimated nucleated cells by amplifying reference gene primers. Profiled with immunoSEQ multiplex PCR; TCRdb holds only in-frame clones, not every one. Clone size and V and J calls were adopted from that table, with D and trimming inferred from the DNA. The repertoire holds approximately 320,000 clones, with about 88% as singletons.

The sample consisted of PBMCs or T cells enriched from blood (not recorded which). The chain uses TRBV4-2 and TRBJ1-5, with a tentative D call TRBD1 (6 bases). The TCR originated in a man aged 55 to 70 who had recovered from COVID-19. CDR3 loop: CASSQEAGGAVNQPQHF. In DNA, the CDR3 is TGTGCCAGCAGCCAAGAAGCGGGGGGGGCCGTTAATCAGCCCCAGCATTTT.